This T cell receptor beta chain derives from a study of OX40 agonist ivuxolimab in advanced cancers. Looking at the study overall: Patient treatment consisted of intravenous ivuxolimab administration every 2 weeks at 0.01 to 10 mg/kg.

Exclusion applied to patients with autoimmune disease history or systemic immunosuppression. TCRdb keeps only in-frame clones here, not all; method: immunoSEQ multiplex PCR. The table includes about 46,000 clones, 70% to 90% detected once. Germline values: CDR1 SGHNT, CDR2 YENEEA. V was pared by 5 bases and J by 0 bases, with 11 bases between. The CDR3 extends over 14 amino acids. This receptor was identified in an adult with an advanced solid tumor such as melanoma, head and neck, liver or kidney cancer. This material consisted of CD4+ or CD8+ T cells sorted from blood, taken in a trial of the OX40 agonist ivuxolimab. The chain carries TRBV11-3 and TRBJ2-7; D is possibly TRBD1 (6 bases). The CDR3 loop reads CASSRGQSSYEQYF. CDR3 coding DNA: TGTGCCAGCAGCCGCGGACAGAGCTCCTACGAGCAGTACTTC.